This TCR beta chain was found in a study of OX40 agonist ivuxolimab in advanced cancers. Study background: Ivuxolimab is a fully human IgG2 antibody that activates OX40 (CD134). Of the patients, three showed partial responses, one with hepatocellular carcinoma and two with cutaneous melanoma. Study results and limitations: Among T cells, CD8+ cells averaged more expanded clones than CD4+ cells. Clones of CD4+ and CD8+ blood T cells grew by week 6 at doses of 0.1 to 3.0 mg/kg.

V shed 2 bases and J shed 2 bases, with 13 bases lying between them. The CDR3 loop spans 16 amino acids. The germline V gene encodes CDR1 MNHEY and CDR2 SVGAGI. Sequencing was performed with immunoSEQ multiplex PCR; in TCRdb, only in-frame clones are kept and a portion is missing. The sample lists 75,000 to 80,000 clones; about 83% were seen once. Comments on this clone: Its antigen remains unknown.

The sequenced sample was CD4+ or CD8+ T cells sorted from blood, obtained in a trial of the OX40 agonist ivuxolimab. The V call is TRBV6-5, the J call TRBJ2-1; a weak D match, TRBD1 (5 bases). The receptor was derived from an adult with an advanced solid tumor such as melanoma, head and neck, liver or kidney cancer. The CDR3 coding sequence is TGTGCCAGCAGTTACCAAGGCAGGGTGGCCTACAATGAGCAGTTCTTC. This gives the protein CASSYQGRVAYNEQFF.